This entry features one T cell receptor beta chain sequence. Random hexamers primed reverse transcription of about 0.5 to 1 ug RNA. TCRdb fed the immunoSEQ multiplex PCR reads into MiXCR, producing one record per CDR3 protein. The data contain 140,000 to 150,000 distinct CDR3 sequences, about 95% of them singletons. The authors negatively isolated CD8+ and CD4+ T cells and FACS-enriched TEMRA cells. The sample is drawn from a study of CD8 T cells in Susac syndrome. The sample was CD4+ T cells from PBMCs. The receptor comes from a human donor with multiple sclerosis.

This CDR3 is CASSLKTSSYNEQFF. CDR3 nucleotide sequence: TGCGCCAGCAGCTTAAAGACAAGCTCCTACAATGAGCAGTTCTTC. The chain links TRBV5-1 to TRBJ2-1; no clear D gene. The CDR3 covers 15 residues. The germline V gene has CDR1 SGHRS and CDR2 YFSETQ. With 2 bases removed from V and 0 bases from J, the gap between germline ends came to 9 bases.